This T cell receptor beta chain comes out of a study of cytomegalovirus exposure and HLA in healthy donors. Broader study findings: Accounts indicate the classifier identified cytomegalovirus status with strong specificity and sensitivity. A subsequent analysis found that TCR clusters from the first cohort also tended to co-occur in the 110 or so validation repertoires, with approximately 95% of cluster scores above 0. Generally TCR sequences proved uncommon, though certain public TCRs appeared in numerous donors.

Measured with immunoSEQ multiplex PCR; TCRdb has only the in-frame clones, and not every one. The top ten hold about 2.3% of the sample, which has 150,000 to 200,000 clones, just under 85% seen once. The donors were in the approximately 120-subject validation cohort, distinct from the 666-subject first cohort. Comments on this clone: Its antigen is still unknown.

This sequence was found in a man aged 25 to 40 in good health and CMV-seropositive. The sequencing input was PBMCs.

The CDR3 here is CAGHSGGAGQETQYF. The CDR3, as DNA: TGTGCCGGACATAGCGGGGGGGCAGGACAAGAGACCCAGTACTTC. The rearrangement links TRBV6-5 to TRBJ2-5; 11 bases match TRBD2. The trim removed 11 bases at V and 2 bases at J, leaving 10 bases unmatched. The CDR3 loop spans 15 amino acids. Germline V gene lookup returns CDR1 MNHEY and CDR2 SVGAGI.